This is a list of T cell receptor beta chains from one sample in a study of glioma-infiltrating T cells after dendritic cell vaccination. TCRdb's table, derived via immunoSEQ multiplex PCR, lists solely in-frame clones and lacks some. This table holds 50,000 to 80,000 clones, around four fifths found once. This sample comprised blood, obtained before dendritic cell vaccination. These TCRs come from a human donor with glioblastoma. Each CDR3 is given with its conserved first and last residue. A D gene is named only where the DNA matches it firmly. A clone size is listed for some rows: how often the clone was seen (once, few, many), or a class if it is expanded.

DNA	CDR3	V	J	size	D
TGTGCCTGGAGTGTAGGGACAGGGACTTTCACAGATACGCAGTATTTT	CAWSVGTGTFTDTQYF	TRBV30	TRBJ2-3	NA	TRBD1
TGTGCCAGCAGTGAAGCGCCCAGAACTAATGAAAAACTGTTTTTT	CASSEAPRTNEKLFF	TRBV2	TRBJ1-4	NA	NA
TGCAGCGCCAGGACAGGACCCTATAATTCACCCCTCCACTTT	CSARTGPYNSPLHF	TRBV29-1	TRBJ1-6	NA	TRBD1
TGTGCCAGCAGTGAAGTGGGGAGCGGGTCCCTCCACTTT	CASSEVGSGSLHF	TRBV2	TRBJ1-6	NA	NA
TGTGCCAGCAGTGAAGGGGAGGGGGGCTATGGCTACACCTTC	CASSEGEGGYGYTF	TRBV6-1	TRBJ1-2	NA	NA
TGTGCCAGCAGTTACGCCACTAAAAACACAGATACGCAGTATTTT	CASSYATKNTDTQYF	TRBV6-6	TRBJ2-3	NA	NA
TGTGCCAGCAGCTCAGGGGGCGAGACCCAGTACTTC	CASSSGGETQYF	TRBV27	TRBJ2-5	NA	TRBD1
TGTGCCAGCAGCTTACCGGGACAGCAAGGCCAAGAGACCCAGTACTTC	CASSLPGQQGQETQYF	TRBV5-6	TRBJ2-5	NA	TRBD1
TGTGCCAGCAGCTTAGTTAGCGGGGGGGCGGATACGCAGTATTTT	CASSLVSGGADTQYF	TRBV7-2	TRBJ2-3	NA	TRBD2
TGTGCCAGTAAAAAACAGGGGGCGAATTCACCCCTCCACTTT	CASKKQGANSPLHF	TRBV6-5	TRBJ1-6	NA	TRBD1
TGCGCCAGCAGCCAAGAAAGTACGAGTTCACCCCTCCACTTT	CASSQESTSSPLHF	TRBV4-1	TRBJ1-6	NA	NA
TGTGCCAGCAGGACGGACATTTTGGATCAGCCCCAGCATTTT	CASRTDILDQPQHF	TRBV6-6	TRBJ1-5	once	NA
TGTGCCAGCAGCAAGGGACTTGATATATACAATGAGCAGTTCTTC	CASSKGLDIYNEQFF	TRBV7-2	TRBJ2-1	NA	NA
TGTGCCAGCCGTTTCGAGGCTGGAAACACCATATATTTT	CASRFEAGNTIYF	TRBV2	TRBJ1-3	NA	NA
TGTGCCGGACAGCGGGGGGGGAACGAGCAGTACTTC	CAGQRGGNEQYF	TRBV7-9	TRBJ2-7	few	TRBD2
TGTGCCAGCAGCCTGACAGGGGGCGGAAATCAGCCCCAGCATTTT	CASSLTGGGNQPQHF	TRBV7-2	TRBJ1-5	NA	TRBD1
TGTGCCAGCAGTGAAGGGGGACAGGCCTATGGCTACACCTTC	CASSEGGQAYGYTF	TRBV25-1	TRBJ1-2	few	TRBD1
TGCGCCAGCAGCTTGGGAACAGTTTATGGCTACACCTTC	CASSLGTVYGYTF	TRBV5-1	TRBJ1-2	few	NA
TGTGCCAGCAGTAGGACAGGGGAGCAGTTCTTC	CASSRTGEQFF	TRBV2	TRBJ2-1	few	TRBD1
TGTGCCAGCAGCTTGGGAGGGTGGAATGAGCAGTTCTTC	CASSLGGWNEQFF	TRBV5-4	TRBJ2-1	few	NA
TGTGCCAGCAATCCGGACAGGGGGCGTCGGATGGGCAATCAGCCCCAGCATTTT	CASNPDRGRRMGNQPQHF	TRBV28	TRBJ1-5	once	TRBD1
TGTGCCAGCAGTGAAGGGGCAGGGGAGGGCAGCGGTGGCTACACCTTC	CASSEGAGEGSGGYTF	TRBV6-1	TRBJ1-2	NA	NA
TGTGCCAGCAGCTTGGGACAGGTCAACGAGCAGTACTTC	CASSLGQVNEQYF	TRBV5-4	TRBJ2-7	NA	NA
TGTGCCAGCTCACCTCGGGACAGGGCGAGCTCTGGAAACACCATATATTTT	CASSPRDRASSGNTIYF	TRBV18	TRBJ1-3	NA	TRBD1
TGTGCCAGCAGCTTGAGTCAGGGTTCCCTCTACGAGCAGTACTTC	CASSLSQGSLYEQYF	TRBV5-4	TRBJ2-7	NA	NA
TGCGCCAGCAGCAGGGAATTGAACACTGAAGCTTTCTTT	CASSRELNTEAFF	TRBV10-1	TRBJ1-1	NA	NA
TGTGCCAGCAGTTTCGGGAGATGGGATGAAAAACTGTTTTTT	CASSFGRWDEKLFF	TRBV27	TRBJ1-4	NA	NA
TGCGCCAGCAGCTTGATGGACGGGGTGAACACTGAAGCTTTCTTT	CASSLMDGVNTEAFF	TRBV5-1	TRBJ1-1	NA	NA
TGTGCCAGCAGGGCTCGGGCGGGGCTAAGCATAAATATGGAGTTCTTC	CASRARAGLSINMEFF	TRBV28	TRBJ2-1	NA	NA
TGCGCCAGCAGCCGGGGGCTCGAGCGGGGGTCCTACGAGCAGTACTTC	CASSRGLERGSYEQYF	TRBV5-1	TRBJ2-7	NA	TRBD2
TGTGCCAGCAGCGAGGGACAGAGGGAGACCCAGTACTTC	CASSEGQRETQYF	TRBV7-2	TRBJ2-5	NA	TRBD1
TGCGCCAGCAGAGAGAGCACAGATACGCAGTATTTT	CASRESTDTQYF	TRBV5-1	TRBJ2-3	NA	NA
TGTGCCAGTAGTACGACAGGGAAAAGGAGCAATCAGCCCCAGCATTTT	CASSTTGKRSNQPQHF	TRBV19	TRBJ1-5	NA	TRBD1
TGCGCCAGCAGCCAAGTTCAGGGTCGATCCCTCTACGAGCAGTACTTC	CASSQVQGRSLYEQYF	TRBV4-1	TRBJ2-7	NA	NA
TGTGCCAGCAGCCAGGGGAGACGCTATGGCTACACCTTC	CASSQGRRYGYTF	TRBV14	TRBJ1-2	NA	NA
TGTGCCAGCTCCTGGGGACTTACGTACAATGAGCAGTTCTTC	CASSWGLTYNEQFF	TRBV2	TRBJ2-1	NA	NA
TGTGCCAGCACGCCTCTCTTAGCGGGGGGAACAGATACGCAGTATTTT	CASTPLLAGGTDTQYF	TRBV2	TRBJ2-3	NA	TRBD2
TGTGCCAGCAGCTTTCTATCGTCTTCCTCCTACGAGCAGTACTTC	CASSFLSSSSYEQYF	TRBV7-2	TRBJ2-7	NA	NA
TGTGCCAGCAGCTTAACACAGGGTGAAGCTTTCTTT	CASSLTQGEAFF	TRBV7-8	TRBJ1-1	NA	NA
TGTGCCATCAGTGAGCAGACAGGGGGGAAACTGAACACTGAAGCTTTCTTT	CAISEQTGGKLNTEAFF	TRBV10-3	TRBJ1-1	few	TRBD1
TGCGCCAGCAGCCTGGGGGGGACGGCGGGGAATCAGCCCCAGCATTTT	CASSLGGTAGNQPQHF	TRBV5-1	TRBJ1-5	once	NA